The 6 T cell receptor beta chains presented below share a single source sample, sequenced in a study of cytomegalovirus exposure and HLA in healthy donors (dated by TCRdb to between 2016 and 2019). Libraries were made using the immunoSEQ multiplex PCR assay. TCRdb limited this immuneACCESS table to in-frame rearrangements with V and J called. A share of clones is missing; checked studies link under half to unresolved V genes, and the rest is unexplained. In all, the sample holds some 270,000 clones, and about 86% of those were seen once. The ten largest clones represent about 1% of the sample. The specimen was PBMCs. Receptor source: a woman between 18 and 29 years old in good health and CMV-seronegative.

This chain connects TRBV12-5 to TRBJ1-1; D remains ambiguous. The V gene lost 0 bases and the J gene lost 5 bases, with 4 bases spanning the gap. Per the germline V gene, CDR1 is LGHNT and CDR2 is FRNRAP. The CDR3 is 12 amino acids. Here the CDR3 reads CASGLVRTEAFF. The DNA of the CDR3 is TGTGCTAGTGGTTTGGTGCGTACTGAAGCTTTCTTT.

V usage is TRBV6-5 and J usage is TRBJ2-7; D not resolved. The germline CDR1 and CDR2 sequences are MNHEY and SVGAGI. V shed 0 bases and J shed 2 bases, with 8 bases lying between them. This CDR3 contains 14 residues. The CDR3 loop reads CASSYSAAAYEQYF. CDR3 nucleotides: TGTGCCAGCAGTTACTCGGCGGCCGCCTACGAGCAGTACTTC.

The gene calls are TRBV10-3 and TRBJ1-2; a possible D gene is TRBD1 (5 bases). CDR1 is ENHRY and CDR2 is SYGVKD in the germline V gene. The CDR3 loop spans 13 amino acids. Trimming cost V 6 bases and J 6 bases, with 14 bases left between them. DNA for the CDR3: TGTGCCATCAGGGATACAGGCGGGGATGGCTACACCTTC. Residues: CAIRDTGGDGYTF.

The chain links TRBV7-3 to TRBJ1-2; 9 bases are a match to TRBD1. CDR3 length: 14 residues. In germline, CDR1 is SGHTA, CDR2 FQGTGA. The J segment lost 8 bases and the V segment lost 5 bases, leaving 9 bases of the junction unmatched. The CDR3 nucleotides read TGTGCCAGCAGCCCCGCACAGGGGGCTGAGGGCTACACCTTC. Protein: CASSPAQGAEGYTF. The full variable domain, rest sourced from reference TRBV7-3 and TRBJ1-2, is GAGVSQTPSNKVTEKGKYVELRCDPISGHTALYWYRQSLGQGPEFLIYFQGTGAADDSGLPNDRFFAVRPEGSVSTLKIQRTERGDSAVYLCASSPAQGAEGYTFGSGTRLTVV.

This chain uses TRBV5-1 with TRBJ2-1; D ambiguous. Germline V gene lookup returns CDR1 SGHRS and CDR2 YFSETQ. Trimming pared 0 bases from V and 4 bases from J, leaving 11 bases between. The CDR3 runs to 15 residues. This CDR3 reads CASSLVGLIYNEQFF. The CDR3 nucleotides read TGCGCCAGCAGCTTGGTCGGGTTGATTTACAATGAGCAGTTCTTC.

This chain connects TRBV10-1 to TRBJ2-2, with D perhaps matching TRBD1 (5 bases). This CDR3 is built from 14 residues. Germline CDR1 is WNHNN and CDR2 is SYGVQD (reference sequence). V lost 6 bases and J lost 1, with 9 bases in between. CDR3 protein: CASRDSRNTGELFF. DNA of the CDR3: TGCGCCAGCAGAGACAGCCGGAACACCGGGGAGCTGTTTTTT.